These T cell receptor beta chains were read from a single sample in a study of CD8 T cells in Susac syndrome. One entry per CDR3 protein results from TCRdb running MiXCR on the immunoSEQ multiplex PCR reads. The sample has 150,000 to 200,000 distinct CDR3 sequences; 90% to 95% are singletons. The specimen sequenced was CD4+ T cells from PBMCs. These receptors all come from a human donor with Susac syndrome. The CDR3 runs from the conserved cysteine through the conserved F or W. D genes are given only for firm matches.

v_call,j_call,d_call,cdr3_nt,cdr3_aa
TRBV18,TRBJ2-4,-,TGTGCCAGCTATGAAACGGCGAAAAACATTCAGTACTTC,CASYETAKNIQYF
TRBV2,TRBJ1-4,-,TGTGCCAGCAGTCGGGTCGGCGAAAAACTGTTTTTT,CASSRVGEKLFF
TRBV15,TRBJ1-2,TRBD1,TGTGCCACCAGCAAATGGACAGGAACTGAATTTGGCTACACCTTC,CATSKWTGTEFGYTF
TRBV7-2,TRBJ2-1,-,TGTGCCAGCAGCTTACAGGACAAAGGGGGCAATGAGCAGTTCTTC,CASSLQDKGGNEQFF
TRBV20-1,TRBJ2-5,TRBD2,TGCAGTGCTAGGCCGACTAGCGGGGGGCCCGGGTGGACCCAGTACTTC,CSARPTSGGPGWTQYF
TRBV12-3/TRBV12-4,TRBJ1-1,-,TGTGCCAGCAGTTTAGAACAGGCCACTGAAGCTTTCTTT,CASSLEQATEAFF
TRBV20-1,TRBJ2-5,TRBD2,TGCAGTGCTAGAGCTGAGCGGGGGGTCCAAGAGACCCAGTACTTC,CSARAERGVQETQYF
TRBV10-3,TRBJ2-5,TRBD2,TGTGCCATCAGTGAGAGAACTAGCGGGGGGGCCAAAGAGACCCAGTACTTC,CAISERTSGGAKETQYF
TRBV27,TRBJ2-3,-,TGTGCCAGCGCCCCGGGCAGAGATACGCAGTATTTT,CASAPGRDTQYF
TRBV2,TRBJ2-3,TRBD2,TGTGCCAGCAGTGACCGGACTAGCGGAATCAGCACAGATACGCAGTATTTT,CASSDRTSGISTDTQYF
TRBV19,TRBJ1-1,-,TGTGCCAGCGGGGAGTTGAAAACTGAAGCTTTCTTT,CASGELKTEAFF